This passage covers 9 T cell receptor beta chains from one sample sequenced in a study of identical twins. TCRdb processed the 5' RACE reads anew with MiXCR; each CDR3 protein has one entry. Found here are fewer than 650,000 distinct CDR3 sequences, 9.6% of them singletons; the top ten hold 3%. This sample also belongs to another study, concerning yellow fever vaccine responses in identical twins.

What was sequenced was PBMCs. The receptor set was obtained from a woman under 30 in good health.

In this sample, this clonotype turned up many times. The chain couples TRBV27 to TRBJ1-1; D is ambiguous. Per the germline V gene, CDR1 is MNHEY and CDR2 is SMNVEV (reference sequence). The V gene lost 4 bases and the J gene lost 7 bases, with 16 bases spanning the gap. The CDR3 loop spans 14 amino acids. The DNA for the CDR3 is TGTGCCAGCAGTTCGGTGGACGGGATAAATGAAGCTTTCTTT. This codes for CASSSVDGINEAFF.

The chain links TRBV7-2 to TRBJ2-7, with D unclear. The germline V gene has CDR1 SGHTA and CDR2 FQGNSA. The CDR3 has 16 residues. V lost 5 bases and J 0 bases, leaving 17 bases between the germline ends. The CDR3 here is CASSPSRRLSSYEQYF. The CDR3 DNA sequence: TGTGCCAGCAGCCCGTCAAGGCGGCTTTCCTCCTACGAGCAGTACTTC.

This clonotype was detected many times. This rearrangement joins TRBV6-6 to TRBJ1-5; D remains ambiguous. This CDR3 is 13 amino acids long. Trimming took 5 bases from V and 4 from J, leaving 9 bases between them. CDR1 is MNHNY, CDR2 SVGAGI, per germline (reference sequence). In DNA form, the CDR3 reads TGTGCCAGCAGTCCGGAAACGAATCAGCCCCAGCATTTT. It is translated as CASSPETNQPQHF.

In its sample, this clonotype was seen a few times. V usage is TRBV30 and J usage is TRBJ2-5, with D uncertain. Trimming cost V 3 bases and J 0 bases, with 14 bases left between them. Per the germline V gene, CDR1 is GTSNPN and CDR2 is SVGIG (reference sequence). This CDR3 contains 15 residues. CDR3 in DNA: TGTGCCTGGAGCGCCTTAGGGTTCTACCAAGAGACCCAGTACTTC. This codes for CAWSALGFYQETQYF.

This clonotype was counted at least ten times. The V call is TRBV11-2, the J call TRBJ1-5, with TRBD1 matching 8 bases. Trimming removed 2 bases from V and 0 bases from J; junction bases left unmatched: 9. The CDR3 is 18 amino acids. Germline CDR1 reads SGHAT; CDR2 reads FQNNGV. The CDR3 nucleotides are TGTGCCAGCAGCTTAAGACTCGGGACAGGTGGTAGCAATCAGCCCCAGCATTTT. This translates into CASSLRLGTGGSNQPQHF.

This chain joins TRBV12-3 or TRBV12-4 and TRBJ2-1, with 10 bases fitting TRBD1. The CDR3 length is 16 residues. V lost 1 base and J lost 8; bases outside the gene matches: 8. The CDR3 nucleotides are TGTGCCAGCAGTTTAGGATCGGGACAGGGGTTCGATGAGCAGTTCTTC. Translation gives CASSLGSGQGFDEQFF.

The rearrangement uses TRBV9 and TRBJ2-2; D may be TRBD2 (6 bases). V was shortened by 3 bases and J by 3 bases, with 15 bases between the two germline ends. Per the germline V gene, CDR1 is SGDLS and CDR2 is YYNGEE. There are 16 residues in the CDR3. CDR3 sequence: CASSEELSGYTGELFF. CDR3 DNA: TGTGCCAGCAGCGAGGAGCTTAGCGGATACACCGGGGAGCTGTTTTTT.

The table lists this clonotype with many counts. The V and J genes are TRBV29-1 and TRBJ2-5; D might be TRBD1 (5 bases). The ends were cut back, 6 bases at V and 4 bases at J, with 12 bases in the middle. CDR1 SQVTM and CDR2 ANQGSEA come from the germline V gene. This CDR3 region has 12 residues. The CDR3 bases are TGCAGCGTAAACGAAGGGGCAGAGACCCAGTACTTC. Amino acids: CSVNEGAETQYF.

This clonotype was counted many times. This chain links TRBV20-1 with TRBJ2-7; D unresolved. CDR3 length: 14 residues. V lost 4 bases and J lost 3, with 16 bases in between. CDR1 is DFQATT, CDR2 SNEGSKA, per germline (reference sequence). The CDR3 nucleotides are TGCAGTGCTATACCGGGTGACGCACTCTACGAGCAGTACTTC. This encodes CSAIPGDALYEQYF.